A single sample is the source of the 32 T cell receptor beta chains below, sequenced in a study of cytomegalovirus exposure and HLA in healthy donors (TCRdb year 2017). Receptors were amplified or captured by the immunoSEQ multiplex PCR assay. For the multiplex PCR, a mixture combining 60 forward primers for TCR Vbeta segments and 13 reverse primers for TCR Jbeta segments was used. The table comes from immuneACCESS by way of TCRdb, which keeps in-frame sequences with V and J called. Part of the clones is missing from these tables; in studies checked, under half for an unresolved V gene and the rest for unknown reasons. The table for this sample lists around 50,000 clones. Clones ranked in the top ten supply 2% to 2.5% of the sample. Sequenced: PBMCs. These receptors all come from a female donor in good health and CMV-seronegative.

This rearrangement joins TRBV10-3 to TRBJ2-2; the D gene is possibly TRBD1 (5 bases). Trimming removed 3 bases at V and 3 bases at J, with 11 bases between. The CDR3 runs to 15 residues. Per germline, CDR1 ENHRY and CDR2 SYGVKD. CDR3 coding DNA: TGTGCCATCAGTGACAGGGTACTATACACCGGGGAGCTGTTTTTT. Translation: CAISDRVLYTGELFF.

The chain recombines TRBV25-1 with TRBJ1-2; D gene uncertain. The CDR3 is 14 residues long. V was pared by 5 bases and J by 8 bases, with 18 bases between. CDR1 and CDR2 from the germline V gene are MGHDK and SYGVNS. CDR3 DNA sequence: TGTGCCAGCAGTTCGGCCGCAGAGGCATCCGGCTACACCTTC. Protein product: CASSSAAEASGYTF.

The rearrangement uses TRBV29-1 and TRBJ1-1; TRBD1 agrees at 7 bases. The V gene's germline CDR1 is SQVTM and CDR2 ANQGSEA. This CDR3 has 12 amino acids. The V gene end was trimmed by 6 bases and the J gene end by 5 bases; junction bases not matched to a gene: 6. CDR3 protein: CSVASTGTEAFF. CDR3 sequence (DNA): TGCAGCGTCGCCTCGACAGGGACTGAAGCTTTCTTT. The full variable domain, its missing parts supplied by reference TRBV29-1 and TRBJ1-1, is SAVISQKPSRDICQRGTSLTIQCQVDSQVTMMFWYRQQPGQSLTLIATANQGSEATYESGFVIDKFPISRPNLTFSTLTVSNMSPEDSSIYLCSVASTGTEAFFGQGTRLTVV.

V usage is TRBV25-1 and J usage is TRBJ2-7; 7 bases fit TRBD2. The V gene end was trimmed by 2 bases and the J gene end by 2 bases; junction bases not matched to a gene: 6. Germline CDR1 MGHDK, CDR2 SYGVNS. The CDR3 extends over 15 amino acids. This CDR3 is CASSEAGTTAYEQYF. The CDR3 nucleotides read TGTGCCAGCAGTGAAGCCGGGACTACCGCCTACGAGCAGTACTTC.

The CDR3 coding sequence is TGCGCCAGCAGCCAAGAATTCGAACAGGGGACAGGGGAGACCCAGTACTTC. It specifies CASSQEFEQGTGETQYF. The gene calls are TRBV4-3 and TRBJ2-5; 9 bases agree with TRBD1. The junction had 10 bases not matched to a gene; V was cut back by 0 bases and J by 5 bases. Germline V CDR1 and CDR2: LGHNA, YSLEER. The CDR3 covers 17 residues.

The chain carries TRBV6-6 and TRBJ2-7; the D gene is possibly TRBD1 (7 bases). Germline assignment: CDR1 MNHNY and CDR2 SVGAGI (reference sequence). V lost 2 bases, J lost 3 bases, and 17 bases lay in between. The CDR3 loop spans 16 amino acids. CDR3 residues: CASSYGGTATDYEQYF. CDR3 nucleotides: TGTGCCAGCAGTTACGGGGGGACAGCGACGGACTACGAGCAGTACTTC.

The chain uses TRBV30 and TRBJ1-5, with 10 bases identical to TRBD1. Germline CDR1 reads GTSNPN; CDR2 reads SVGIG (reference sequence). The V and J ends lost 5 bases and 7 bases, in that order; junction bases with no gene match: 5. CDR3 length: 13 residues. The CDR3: CAWGTGANQPQHF. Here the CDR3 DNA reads TGTGCCTGGGGGACAGGGGCAAACCAGCCCCAGCATTTT.

Written as DNA, the CDR3 is TGTGCCAGCAGTGGGAGATTCCGGGGTGGCCCTTTTGAGCAGTTCTTC. This gives the protein CASSGRFRGGPFEQFF. This chain links TRBV25-1 with TRBJ2-1; a possible D gene is TRBD2 (5 bases). The CDR3 runs 16 residues. Germline assignment: CDR1 MGHDK and CDR2 SYGVNS. Trimming stripped 4 bases from V and 9 bases from J, with 22 bases between.

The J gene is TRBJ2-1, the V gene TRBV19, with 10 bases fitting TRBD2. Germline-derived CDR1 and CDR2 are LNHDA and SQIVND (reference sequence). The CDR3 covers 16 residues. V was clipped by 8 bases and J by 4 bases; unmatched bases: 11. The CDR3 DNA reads TGTGCCAGTCGCGGACCCGGGACTAGCGCTTACAATGAGCAGTTCTTC. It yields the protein CASRGPGTSAYNEQFF. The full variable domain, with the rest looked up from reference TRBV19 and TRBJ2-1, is DGGITQSPKYLFRKEGQNVTLSCEQNLNHDAMYWYRQDPGQGLRLIYYSQIVNDFQKGDIAEGYSVSREKKESFPLTVTSAQKNPTAFYLCASRGPGTSAYNEQFFGPGTRLTVL.

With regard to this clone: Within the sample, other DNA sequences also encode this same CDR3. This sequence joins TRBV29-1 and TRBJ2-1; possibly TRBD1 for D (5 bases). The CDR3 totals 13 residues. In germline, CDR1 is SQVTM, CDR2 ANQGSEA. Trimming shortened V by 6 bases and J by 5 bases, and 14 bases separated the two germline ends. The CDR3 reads CSVYPGSDNEQFF. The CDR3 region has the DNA TGCAGCGTCTACCCAGGGTCCGACAATGAGCAGTTCTTC.

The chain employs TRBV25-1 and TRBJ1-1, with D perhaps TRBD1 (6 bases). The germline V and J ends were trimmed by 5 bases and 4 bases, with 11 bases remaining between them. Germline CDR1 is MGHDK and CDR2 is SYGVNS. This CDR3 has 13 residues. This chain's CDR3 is CASSLGARTEAFF. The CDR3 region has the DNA TGTGCCAGCAGTTTGGGGGCGCGCACTGAAGCTTTCTTT.

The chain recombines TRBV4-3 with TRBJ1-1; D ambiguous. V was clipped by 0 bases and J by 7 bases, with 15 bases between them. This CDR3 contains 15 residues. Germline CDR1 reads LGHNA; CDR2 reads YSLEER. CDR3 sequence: CASSQDGDEGVEAFF. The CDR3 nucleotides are TGCGCCAGCAGCCAAGACGGGGATGAGGGAGTTGAAGCTTTCTTT.

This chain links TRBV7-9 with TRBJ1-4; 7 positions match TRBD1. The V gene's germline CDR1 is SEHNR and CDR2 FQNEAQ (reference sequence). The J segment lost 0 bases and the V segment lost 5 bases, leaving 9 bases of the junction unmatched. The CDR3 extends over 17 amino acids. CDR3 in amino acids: CASSPRGRGATNEKLFF. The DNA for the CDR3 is TGTGCCAGCAGCCCTAGAGGCAGGGGGGCAACTAATGAAAAACTGTTTTTT.

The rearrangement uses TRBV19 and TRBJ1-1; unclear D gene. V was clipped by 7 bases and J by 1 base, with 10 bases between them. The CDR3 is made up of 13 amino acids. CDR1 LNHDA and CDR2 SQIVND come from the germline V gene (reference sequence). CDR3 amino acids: CASTLGPNTEAFF. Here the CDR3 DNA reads TGTGCCAGTACCCTTGGCCCGAACACTGAAGCTTTCTTT.

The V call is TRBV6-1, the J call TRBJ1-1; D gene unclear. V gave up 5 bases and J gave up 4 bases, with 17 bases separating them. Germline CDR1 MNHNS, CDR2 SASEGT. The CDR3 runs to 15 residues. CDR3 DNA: TGTGCCAGCAGTCTTACAATCAGGTTCGTCACTGAAGCTTTCTTT. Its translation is CASSLTIRFVTEAFF.

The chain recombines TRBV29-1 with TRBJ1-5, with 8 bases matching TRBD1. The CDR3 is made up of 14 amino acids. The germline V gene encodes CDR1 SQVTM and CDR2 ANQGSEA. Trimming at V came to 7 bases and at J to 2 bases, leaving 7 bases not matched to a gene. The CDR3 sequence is CSAVTGEGNQPQHF. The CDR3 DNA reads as TGCAGCGCTGTGACAGGGGAAGGCAATCAGCCCCAGCATTTT.

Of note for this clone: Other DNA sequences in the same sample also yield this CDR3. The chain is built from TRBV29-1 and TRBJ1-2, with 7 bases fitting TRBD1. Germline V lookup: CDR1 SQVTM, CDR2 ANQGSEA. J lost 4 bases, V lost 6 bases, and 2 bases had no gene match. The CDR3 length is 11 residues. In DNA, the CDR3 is TGCAGCGTCGGGACAGTCTATGGCTACACCTTC. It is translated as CSVGTVYGYTF.

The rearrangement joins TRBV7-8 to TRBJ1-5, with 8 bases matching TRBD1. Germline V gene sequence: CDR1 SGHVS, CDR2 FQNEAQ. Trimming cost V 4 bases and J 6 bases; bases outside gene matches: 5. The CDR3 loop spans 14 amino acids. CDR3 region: CASSWPGGGQPQHF. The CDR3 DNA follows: TGTGCCAGCAGCTGGCCAGGGGGCGGTCAGCCCCAGCATTTT.

This CDR3 reads CASSFGGGRAFF. Written as DNA, the CDR3 is TGTGCCAGCAGTTTTGGCGGGGGCAGAGCTTTCTTT. The V and J genes are TRBV27 and TRBJ1-1, with D perhaps TRBD1 (6 bases). Deletions cut 3 bases from V and 10 bases from J, with 12 bases between. CDR1 and CDR2 from the germline V gene are MNHEY and SMNVEV (reference sequence). The CDR3 consists of 12 residues.

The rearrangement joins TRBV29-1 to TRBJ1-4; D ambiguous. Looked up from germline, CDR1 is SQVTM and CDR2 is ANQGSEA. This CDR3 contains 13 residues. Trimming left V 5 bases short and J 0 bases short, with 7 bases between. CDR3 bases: TGCAGCGTTAAGACAACAACTAATGAAAAACTGTTTTTT. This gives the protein CSVKTTTNEKLFF.

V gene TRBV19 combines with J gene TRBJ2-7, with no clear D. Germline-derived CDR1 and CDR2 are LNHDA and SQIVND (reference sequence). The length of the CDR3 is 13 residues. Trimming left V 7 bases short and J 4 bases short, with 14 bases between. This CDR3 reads CASTPRAGYEQYF. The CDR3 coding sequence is TGTGCCAGTACCCCACGCGCCGGGTACGAGCAGTACTTC.

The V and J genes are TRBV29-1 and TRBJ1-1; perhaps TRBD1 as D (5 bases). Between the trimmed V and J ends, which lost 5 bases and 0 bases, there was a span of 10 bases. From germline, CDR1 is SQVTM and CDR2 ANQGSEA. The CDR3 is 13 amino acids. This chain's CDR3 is CSVKTVLNTEAFF. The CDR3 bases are TGCAGCGTTAAGACAGTCCTGAACACTGAAGCTTTCTTT.

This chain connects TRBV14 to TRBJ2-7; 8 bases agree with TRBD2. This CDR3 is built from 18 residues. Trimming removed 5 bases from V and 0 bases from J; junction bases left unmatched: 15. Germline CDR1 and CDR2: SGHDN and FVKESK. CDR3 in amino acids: CASSARRERGSISYEQYF. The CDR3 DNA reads TGTGCCAGCAGCGCCCGGAGGGAGCGGGGGTCGATCTCCTACGAGCAGTACTTC.

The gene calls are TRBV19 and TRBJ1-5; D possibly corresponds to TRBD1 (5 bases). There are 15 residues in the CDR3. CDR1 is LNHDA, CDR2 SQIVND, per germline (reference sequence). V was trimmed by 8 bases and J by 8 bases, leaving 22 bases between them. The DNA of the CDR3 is TGTGCCAGTCACCCAAGGGGTCGGACCGATAAGCCCCAGCATTTT. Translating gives CASHPRGRTDKPQHF. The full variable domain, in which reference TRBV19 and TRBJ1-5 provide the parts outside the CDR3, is DGGITQSPKYLFRKEGQNVTLSCEQNLNHDAMYWYRQDPGQGLRLIYYSQIVNDFQKGDIAEGYSVSREKKESFPLTVTSAQKNPTAFYLCASHPRGRTDKPQHFGDGTRLSIL.

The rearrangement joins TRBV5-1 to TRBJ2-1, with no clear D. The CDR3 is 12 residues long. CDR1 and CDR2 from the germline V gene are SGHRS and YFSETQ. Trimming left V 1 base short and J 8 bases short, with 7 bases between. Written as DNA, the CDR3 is TGCGCCAGCAGCTTGTCGACACATGAGCAGTTCTTC. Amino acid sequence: CASSLSTHEQFF.

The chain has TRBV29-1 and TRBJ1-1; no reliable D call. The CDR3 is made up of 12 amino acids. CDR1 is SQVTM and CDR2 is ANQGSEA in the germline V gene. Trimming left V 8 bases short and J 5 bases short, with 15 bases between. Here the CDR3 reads CSTGRAVTEAFF. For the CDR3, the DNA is TGCAGCACCGGGAGGGCGGTTACTGAAGCTTTCTTT.

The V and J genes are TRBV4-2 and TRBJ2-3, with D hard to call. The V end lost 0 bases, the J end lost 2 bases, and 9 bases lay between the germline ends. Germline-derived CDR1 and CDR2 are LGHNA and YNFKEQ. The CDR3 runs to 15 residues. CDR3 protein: CASSQEPGYTDTQYF. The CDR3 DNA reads TGTGCCAGCAGCCAAGAACCAGGCTACACAGATACGCAGTATTTT.

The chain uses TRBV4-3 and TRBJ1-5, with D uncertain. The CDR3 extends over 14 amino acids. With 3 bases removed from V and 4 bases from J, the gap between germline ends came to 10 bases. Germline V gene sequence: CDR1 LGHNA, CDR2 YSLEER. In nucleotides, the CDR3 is TGCGCCAGCAGCCAGGTGCGAGGTAATCAGCCCCAGCATTTT. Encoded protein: CASSQVRGNQPQHF.

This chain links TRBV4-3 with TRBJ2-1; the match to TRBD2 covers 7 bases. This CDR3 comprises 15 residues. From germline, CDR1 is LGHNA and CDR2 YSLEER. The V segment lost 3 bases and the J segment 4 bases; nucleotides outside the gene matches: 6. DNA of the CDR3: TGCGCCAGCAGCCAGCCCACCGGGGGGTACAATGAGCAGTTCTTC. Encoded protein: CASSQPTGGYNEQFF.

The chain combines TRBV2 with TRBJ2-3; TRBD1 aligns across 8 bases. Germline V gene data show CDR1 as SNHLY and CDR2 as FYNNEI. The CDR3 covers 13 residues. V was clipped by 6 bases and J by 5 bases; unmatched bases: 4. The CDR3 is CASRLDRGDTQYF. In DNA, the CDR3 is TGTGCCAGCAGACTTGACAGGGGAGATACGCAGTATTTT. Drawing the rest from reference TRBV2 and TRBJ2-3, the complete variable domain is EPEVTQTPSHQVTQMGQEVILRCVPISNHLYFYWYRQILGQKVEFLVSFYNNEISEKSEIFDDQFSVERPDGSNFTLKIRSTKLEDSAMYFCASRLDRGDTQYFGPGTRLTVL.

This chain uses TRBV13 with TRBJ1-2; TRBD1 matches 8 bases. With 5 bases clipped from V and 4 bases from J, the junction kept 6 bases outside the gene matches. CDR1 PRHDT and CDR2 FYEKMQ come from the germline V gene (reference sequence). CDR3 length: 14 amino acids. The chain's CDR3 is CASSQGQASYGYTF. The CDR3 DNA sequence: TGTGCCAGCAGCCAGGGACAGGCCAGCTATGGCTACACCTTC.

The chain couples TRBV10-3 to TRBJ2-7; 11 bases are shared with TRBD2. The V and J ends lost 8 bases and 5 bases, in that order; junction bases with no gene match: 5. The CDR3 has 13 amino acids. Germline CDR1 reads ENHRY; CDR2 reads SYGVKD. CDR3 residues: CAIATSGSNEQYF. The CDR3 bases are TGTGCCATCGCAACTAGCGGGAGTAACGAGCAGTACTTC.